This T cell receptor beta chain was captured in a study of beta chain features in type 1 diabetes (dated by TCRdb to the late 2010s). Regarding the complete study: Patients and healthy donors did not differ in mean age, gender distribution, total cell number or subset yield. A total of 85 million to 140 million sorted cells were examined across all samples, and a strong correlation was observed between cell number per subset and RNA yield. In the study, recently diagnosed type 1 diabetes patients and matched healthy donors were compared on the TCRB repertoires of their sorted circulating CD4+ T cell subsets. Regulatory and stem cell-like memory subsets were isolated from only 8 patients and roughly 8 healthy donors, whereas naive and central memory subsets came from all 30 or so donors. Overall results and qualifications from the work: HLA sub-analyses involved small numbers of individuals, so any influence of HLA type on TCRB rearrangement remained unresolved. Fewer insertions and more nucleotide deletions at VDJ recombination sites were observed in patients with type 1 diabetes, implying thymic rearrangement abnormalities. Naive, central memory and regulatory TCRB repertoires appeared more similar among patients than among healthy donors. In all four CD4+ subsets, TCRB CDR3 length was moderately but significantly shorter in type 1 diabetes patients. PCR might favor shorter templates, but patient and control samples were amplified and corrected together, so any skew would affect both groups equally. Because cDNA was sequenced instead of genomic DNA, activated cells with high expression could be over-represented, although the groups did not differ in activation or CD3 levels.

A single peripheral blood draw of about 116 mL on average was collected from each donor into heparinised tubes. Naive, central memory, regulatory and stem cell-like memory CD4+ T cells were sorted on a BD FACSAria II using a panel including CD45RO, CCR7, CD25, CD127, CD95 and CD27. Every sorted population had a purity above 95%. PBMCs were isolated right away by Lymphoprep density gradient centrifugation and were stained directly, without culture. To minimize batch effects, samples were stained and sorted in pairs, one healthy donor with one patient per experiment. Remarks on this clone: The clone's antigen remains unknown. Base qualities were left out, and no much larger clone turns up one base away.

All of the isolated RNA was reverse transcribed with the High Capacity cDNA Reverse Transcription Kit, so expressed TCRB transcripts were sequenced. Deep immunoSEQ sequencing was applied to naive, central memory and regulatory T cell samples, giving an average of roughly 3.5 million total reads per sample. Sorted cells were lysed in RLT buffer, and RNA was extracted using DNase-treated RNeasy Micro or Mini kits according to cell number. To prevent cross-contamination, every cell subset was processed on its own, while patient and healthy donor samples were processed together. TCRB sequences were amplified from cDNA with the immunoSEQ multiplex PCR, producing 87-bp fragments spanning the CDR3 region. Amplicons were sequenced on the Illumina HiSeq platform. The authors processed their data as follows. Synthetic template baselines were used to correct PCR bias computationally, reads within Hamming distance 2 were collapsed, and singletons that could not be merged were discarded. Reads were aligned to IMGT to assign V, D and J genes, CDR3 length, and insertions or deletions at six rearrangement sites. Within each subset, clonotype counts were normalized to the number of sorted cells before true diversity and Gini coefficients were calculated with the tcR R package. The overlap coefficient, calculated on TCRB nucleotide sequences, was used to measure repertoire sharing. As a proxy for the pre-selection repertoire, out-of-frame TCRB sequences from naive cells were analyzed. TCRdb's version of the immuneACCESS table is confined to in-frame rearrangements and falls short of the full clone set. An unresolved V gene accounts for under half of the shortfall where checked; the remainder is of unknown origin. V and J calls and clone size are copied from that table; D and trimming were computed from the DNA. The table for this sample lists 860,000 or so clones; about a sixth of them were counted only once. The biggest ten clones account for 0.023% of the sample.

Via the germline V gene, CDR1 is SGHRS and CDR2 YFSETQ. V and J are truncated by 4 bases and 4 bases respectively, leaving an intervening sequence of 11 bases. From cysteine to phenylalanine, the CDR3 is 13 amino acids long. Left in the record is the CDR3 DNA by itself, 39 bases read in frame from the first base. The sample was naive CD4+ T cells from blood. This sample's cell subset or site label indicates: true naive CD4+ T cells. The source of this sequence is a woman aged 18-29 years in good health. Recombination linked TRBV5-1 to TRBJ2-5; the D region is possibly TRBD1 or TRBD2, each matching across 5 bases. The DNA sequence reads TGCGCCAGCAGCCTTGGGACGTTAGAGACCCAGTACTTC. This yields the protein CASSLGTLETQYF.